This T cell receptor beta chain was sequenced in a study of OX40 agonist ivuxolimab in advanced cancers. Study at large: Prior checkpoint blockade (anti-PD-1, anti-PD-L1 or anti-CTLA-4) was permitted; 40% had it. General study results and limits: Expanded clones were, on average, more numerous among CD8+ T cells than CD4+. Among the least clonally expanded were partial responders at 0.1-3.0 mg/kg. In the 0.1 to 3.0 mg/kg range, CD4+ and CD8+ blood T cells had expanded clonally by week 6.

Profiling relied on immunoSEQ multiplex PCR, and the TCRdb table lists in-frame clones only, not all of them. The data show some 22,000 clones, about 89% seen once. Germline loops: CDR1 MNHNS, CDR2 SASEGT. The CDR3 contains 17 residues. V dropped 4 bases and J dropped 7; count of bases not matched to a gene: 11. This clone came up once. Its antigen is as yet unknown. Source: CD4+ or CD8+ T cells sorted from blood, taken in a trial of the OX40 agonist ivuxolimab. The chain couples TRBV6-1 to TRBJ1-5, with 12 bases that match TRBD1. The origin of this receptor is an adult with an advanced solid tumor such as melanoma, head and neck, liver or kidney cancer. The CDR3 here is CASSGGTGGRLGQPQHF. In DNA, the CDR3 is TGTGCCAGCAGTGGGGGGACAGGGGGCAGGTTGGGGCAGCCCCAGCATTTT.